This is a list of T cell receptor beta chains from one sample in a study of CD8+ T cells in alopecia areata. TCRdb's table, derived via immunoSEQ multiplex PCR, lists solely in-frame clones and lacks some. This sample has around 120,000 clones; 53% occur once, and the top ten carry approximately 0.46%. The sample was CD4+ T cells sorted from blood, taken at week 4, from a patient treated with tofacitinib. These TCRs come from a human donor with alopecia areata. Both conserved end residues are part of each CDR3. A row's size may be missing; if present it is once, few, many or a size class.

clone_size,v_call,j_call,cdr3_aa
NA,TRBV10-3,TRBJ2-7,CAISGGQGLFYEQYF
few,TRBV9,TRBJ1-5,CASSVVQGHYQPQHF
NA,TRBV29-1,TRBJ2-1,CSVAGTPIPYNEQFF
NA,TRBV7-3,TRBJ2-1,CASSQGLAESNEQFF
many,TRBV5-1,TRBJ1-5,CASSLGSYQPQHF
NA,TRBV7-9,TRBJ1-1,CASSPGNRAEAFF
NA,TRBV30,TRBJ1-5,CAWSVGNQPQHF
NA,TRBV6-1,TRBJ2-7,CASSRQGDEQYF
few,TRBV29-1,TRBJ2-5,CSSRARWTQYF
few,TRBV5-4,TRBJ2-7,CAFASGYEQYF
NA,TRBV4-1,TRBJ2-5,CASSLRQGKETQYF
few,TRBV14,TRBJ2-1,CASSLRTGINEQFF
few,TRBV5-1,TRBJ1-1,CASNNFIGDEAFF
once,TRBV30,TRBJ1-5,CAWDRGLNQPQHF
NA,TRBV5-4,TRBJ2-5,CASKEGVTETQYF
medium-sized,TRBV4-1,TRBJ2-3,CASSPTAGGNTDTQYF
few,TRBV7-3,TRBJ2-1,CASSLTRAGGNEQFF
NA,TRBV15,TRBJ2-5,CATSRDTGLETQYF
few,TRBV11-2,TRBJ2-5,CASSHLTSGSRETQYF
few,TRBV7-3,TRBJ1-1,CASSLHNADTEAFF
NA,TRBV29-1,TRBJ1-1,CSVEVPKDRATEAFF
few,TRBV6-5,TRBJ2-1,CASSRQGNEQFF
NA,TRBV5-1,TRBJ1-1,CASSAGQGSLMNTEAFF
NA,TRBV4-1,TRBJ2-2,CASSQGSARGTGELFF
few,TRBV30,TRBJ1-2,CAWRDNYGYTF
NA,TRBV29-1,TRBJ2-3,CSVVGQGATDTQYF